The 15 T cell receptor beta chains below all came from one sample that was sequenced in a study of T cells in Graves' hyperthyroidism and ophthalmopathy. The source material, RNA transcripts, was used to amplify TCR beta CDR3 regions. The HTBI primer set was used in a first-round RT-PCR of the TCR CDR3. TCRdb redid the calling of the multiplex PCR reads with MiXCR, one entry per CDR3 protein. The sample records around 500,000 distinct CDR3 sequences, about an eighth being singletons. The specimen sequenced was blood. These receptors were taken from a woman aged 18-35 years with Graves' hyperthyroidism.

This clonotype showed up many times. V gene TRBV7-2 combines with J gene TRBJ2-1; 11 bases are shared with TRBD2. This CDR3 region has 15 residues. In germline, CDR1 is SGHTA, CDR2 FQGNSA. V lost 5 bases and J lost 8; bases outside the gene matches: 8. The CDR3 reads CASSRGVAGGYEQFF. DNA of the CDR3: TGTGCCAGCAGCCGTGGGGTAGCGGGAGGGTATGAGCAGTTCTTC. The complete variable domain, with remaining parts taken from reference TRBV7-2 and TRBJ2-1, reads GAGVSQSPSNKVTEKGKDVELRCDPISGHTALYWYRQSLGQGLEFLIYFQGNSAPDKSGLPSDRFSAERTGGSVSTLTIQRTQQEDSAVYLCASSRGVAGGYEQFFGPGTRLTVL.

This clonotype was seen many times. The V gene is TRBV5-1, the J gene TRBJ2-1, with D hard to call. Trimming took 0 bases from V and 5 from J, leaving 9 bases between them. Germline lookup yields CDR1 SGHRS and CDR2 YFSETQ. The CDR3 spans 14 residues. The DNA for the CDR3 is TGCGCCAGCAGCTTGGTGTCCGTTCACAATGAGCAGTTCTTC. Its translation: CASSLVSVHNEQFF.

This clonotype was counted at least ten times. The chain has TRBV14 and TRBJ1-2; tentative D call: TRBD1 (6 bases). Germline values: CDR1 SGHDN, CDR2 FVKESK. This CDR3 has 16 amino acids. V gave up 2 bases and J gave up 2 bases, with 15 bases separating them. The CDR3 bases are TGTGCCAGCAGCCAATTGCAGGGGACACTGAACTATGGCTACACCTTC. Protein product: CASSQLQGTLNYGYTF. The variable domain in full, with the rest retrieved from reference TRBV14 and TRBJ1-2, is EAGVTQFPSHSVIEKGQTVTLRCDPISGHDNLYWYRRVMGKEIKFLLHFVKESKQDESGMPNNRFLAERTGGTYSTLKVQPAELEDSGVYFCASSQLQGTLNYGYTFGSGTRLTVV.

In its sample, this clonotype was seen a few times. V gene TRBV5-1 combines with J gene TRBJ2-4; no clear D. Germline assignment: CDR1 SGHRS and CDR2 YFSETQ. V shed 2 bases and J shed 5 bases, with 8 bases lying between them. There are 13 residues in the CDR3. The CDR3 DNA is TGCGCCAGCAGCTTTGGCAGTGAAAACATTCAGTACTTC. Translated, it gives CASSFGSENIQYF.

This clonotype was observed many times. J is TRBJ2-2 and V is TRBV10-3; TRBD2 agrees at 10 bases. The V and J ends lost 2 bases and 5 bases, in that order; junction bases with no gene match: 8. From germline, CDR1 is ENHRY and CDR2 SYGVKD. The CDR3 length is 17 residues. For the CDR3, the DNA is TGTGCCATCAGTGAGCCACGGACTAGCGGAATTACCGGGGAGCTGTTTTTT. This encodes CAISEPRTSGITGELFF.

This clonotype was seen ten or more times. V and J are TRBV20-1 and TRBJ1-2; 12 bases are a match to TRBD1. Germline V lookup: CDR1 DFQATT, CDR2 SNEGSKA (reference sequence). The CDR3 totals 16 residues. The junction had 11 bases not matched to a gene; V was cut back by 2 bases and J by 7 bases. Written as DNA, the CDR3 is TGCAGTGCTAGACCTAAAAAGGCGGGACAGGGGGCTGGCTACACCTTC. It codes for CSARPKKAGQGAGYTF.

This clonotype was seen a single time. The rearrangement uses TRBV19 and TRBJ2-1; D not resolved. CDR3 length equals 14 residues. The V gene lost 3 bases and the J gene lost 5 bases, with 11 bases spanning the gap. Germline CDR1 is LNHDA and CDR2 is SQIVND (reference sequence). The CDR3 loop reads CASSIAGNNNEQFF. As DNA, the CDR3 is TGTGCCAGTAGTATCGCCGGAAACAACAATGAGCAGTTCTTC.

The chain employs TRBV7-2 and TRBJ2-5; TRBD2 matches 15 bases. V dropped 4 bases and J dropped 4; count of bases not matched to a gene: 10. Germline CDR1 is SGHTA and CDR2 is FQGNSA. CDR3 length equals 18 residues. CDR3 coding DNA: TGTGCCAGCAGCTCCAGGACTAGCGGGAGGGCCCGGGGAGAGACCCAGTACTTC. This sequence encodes CASSSRTSGRARGETQYF.

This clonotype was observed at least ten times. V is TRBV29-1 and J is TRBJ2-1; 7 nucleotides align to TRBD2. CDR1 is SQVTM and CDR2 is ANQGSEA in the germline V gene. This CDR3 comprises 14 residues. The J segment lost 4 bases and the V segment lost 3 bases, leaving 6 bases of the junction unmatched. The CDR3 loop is CSVDPGGVYNEQFF. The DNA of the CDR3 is TGCAGCGTTGACCCGGGAGGAGTGTACAATGAGCAGTTCTTC.

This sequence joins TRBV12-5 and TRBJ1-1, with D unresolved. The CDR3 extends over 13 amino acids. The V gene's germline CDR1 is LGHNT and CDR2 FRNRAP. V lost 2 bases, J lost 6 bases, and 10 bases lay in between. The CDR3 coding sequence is TGTGCTAGTGGTTTGCCCCGGTTCTCTGAAGCTTTCTTT. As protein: CASGLPRFSEAFF.

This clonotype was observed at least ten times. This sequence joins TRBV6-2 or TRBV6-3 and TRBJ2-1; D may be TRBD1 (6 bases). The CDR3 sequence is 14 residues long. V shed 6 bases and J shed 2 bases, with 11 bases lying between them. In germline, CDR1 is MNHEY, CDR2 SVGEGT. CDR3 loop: CASRLDRPYNEQFF. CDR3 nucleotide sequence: TGTGCCAGCAGACTAGACAGGCCCTACAATGAGCAGTTCTTC.

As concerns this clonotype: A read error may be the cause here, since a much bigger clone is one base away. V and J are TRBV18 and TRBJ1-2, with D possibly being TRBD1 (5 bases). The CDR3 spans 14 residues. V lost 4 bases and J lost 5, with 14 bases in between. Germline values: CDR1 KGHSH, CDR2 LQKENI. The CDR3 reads CASSLQGASYGYTF. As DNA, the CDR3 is TGTGCCAGCTCACTACAAGGGGCAAGTTATGGCTACACCTTC.

The CDR3 is CASRLTGVYEQYV. CDR3 DNA: TGTGCCAGCAGGCTGACAGGGGTATACGAGCAGTACGTC. The genes are TRBV6-1 and TRBJ2-7; 8 bases agree with TRBD1. There are 13 residues in the CDR3. CDR1 and CDR2 (germline): MNHNS, SASEGT. Germline trimming cut 6 bases from V and 4 bases from J; bases unmatched to any gene: 5.

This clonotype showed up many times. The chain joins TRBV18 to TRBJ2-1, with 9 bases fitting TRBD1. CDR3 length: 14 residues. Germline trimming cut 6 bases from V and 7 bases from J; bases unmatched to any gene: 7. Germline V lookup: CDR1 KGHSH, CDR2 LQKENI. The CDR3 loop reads CASSQGQGLNEQFF. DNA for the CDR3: TGTGCCAGCTCCCAGGGACAGGGTCTGAATGAGCAGTTCTTC.

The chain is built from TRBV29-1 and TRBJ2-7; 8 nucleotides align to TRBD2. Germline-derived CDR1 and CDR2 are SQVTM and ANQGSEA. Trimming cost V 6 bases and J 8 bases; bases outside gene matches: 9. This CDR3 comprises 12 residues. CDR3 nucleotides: TGCAGCGTCGGGGGGGCCGGCTATCAGCAGTACTTC. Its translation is CSVGGAGYQQYF.